The following is a T cell receptor beta chain sequence with its context. RNA transcripts were the template for amplifying TCR beta CDR3 regions. A first-round RT-PCR of the TCR CDR3 used the HTBI primer set. MiXCR, run by TCRdb on the multiplex PCR reads, gives a single entry per CDR3 protein. The table lists about 500,000 distinct CDR3 sequences, 40% to 55% of them singletons. Between the trimmed V and J ends, which lost 5 bases and 0 bases, there was a span of 13 bases. Germline lookup yields CDR1 LNHDA and CDR2 SQIVND (reference sequence). The CDR3 has 16 amino acids. The data originate from a study of T cells in Graves' hyperthyroidism and ophthalmopathy.

The receptor was isolated from an adult woman with Graves' disease, either hyperthyroidism or ophthalmopathy (not recorded which). Sequenced: peripheral blood or thyroid tissue (not recorded which). The chain combines TRBV19 with TRBJ1-4; no clear D. The CDR3 nucleotides are TGTGCCAGTAGTCGCCTTAGACATTCAACTAATGAAAAACTGTTTTTT. Encoded protein: CASSRLRHSTNEKLFF.